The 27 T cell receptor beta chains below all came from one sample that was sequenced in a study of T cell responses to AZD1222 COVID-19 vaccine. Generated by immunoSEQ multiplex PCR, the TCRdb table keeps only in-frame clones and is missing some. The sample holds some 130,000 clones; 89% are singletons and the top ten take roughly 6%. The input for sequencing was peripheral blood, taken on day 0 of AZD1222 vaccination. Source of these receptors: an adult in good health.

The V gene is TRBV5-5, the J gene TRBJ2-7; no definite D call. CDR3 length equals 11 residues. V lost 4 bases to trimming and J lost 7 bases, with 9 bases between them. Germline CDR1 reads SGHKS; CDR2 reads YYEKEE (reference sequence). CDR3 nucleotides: TGTGCCAGCAGCCCATCCAGGGAGCAGTACTTC. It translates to CASSPSREQYF.

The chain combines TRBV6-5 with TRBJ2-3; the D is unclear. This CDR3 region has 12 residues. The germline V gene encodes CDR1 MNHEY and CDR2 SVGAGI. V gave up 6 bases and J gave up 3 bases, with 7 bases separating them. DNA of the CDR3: TGTGCCAGCAGAGTGCAGACAGATACGCAGTATTTT. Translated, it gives CASRVQTDTQYF.

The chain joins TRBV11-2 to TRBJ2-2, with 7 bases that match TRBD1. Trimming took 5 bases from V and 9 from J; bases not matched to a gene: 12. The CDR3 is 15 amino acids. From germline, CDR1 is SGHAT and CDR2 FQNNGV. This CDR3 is CASSETDRLHRELFF. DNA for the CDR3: TGTGCCAGCAGCGAGACGGACAGGCTTCACCGGGAGCTGTTTTTT.

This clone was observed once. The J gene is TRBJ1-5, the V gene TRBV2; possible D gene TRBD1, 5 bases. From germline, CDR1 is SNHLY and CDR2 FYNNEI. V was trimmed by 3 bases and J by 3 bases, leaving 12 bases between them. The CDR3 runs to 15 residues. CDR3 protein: CASSESGGYNQPQHF. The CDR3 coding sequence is TGTGCCAGCAGTGAGAGTGGGGGGTACAATCAGCCCCAGCATTTT.

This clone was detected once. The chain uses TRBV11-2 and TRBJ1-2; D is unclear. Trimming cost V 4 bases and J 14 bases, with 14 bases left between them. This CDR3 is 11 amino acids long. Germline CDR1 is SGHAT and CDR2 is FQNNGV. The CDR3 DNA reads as TGTGCCAGCAGCTCAAGGTCCCTACTAACCTTC. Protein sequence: CASSSRSLLTF.

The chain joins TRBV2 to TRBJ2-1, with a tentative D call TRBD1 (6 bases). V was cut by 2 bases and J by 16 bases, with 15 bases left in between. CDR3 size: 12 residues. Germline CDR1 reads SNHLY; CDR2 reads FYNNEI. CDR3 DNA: TGTGCCAGCAGTGAACGGGGCCACAGGGAATTCTTC. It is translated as CASSERGHREFF.

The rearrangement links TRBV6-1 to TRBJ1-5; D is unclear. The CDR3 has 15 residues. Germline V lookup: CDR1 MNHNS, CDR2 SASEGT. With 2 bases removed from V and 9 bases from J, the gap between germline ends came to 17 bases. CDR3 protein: CASSELTAAFTPQHF. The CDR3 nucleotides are TGTGCCAGCAGTGAACTTACAGCGGCGTTTACGCCCCAGCATTTT.

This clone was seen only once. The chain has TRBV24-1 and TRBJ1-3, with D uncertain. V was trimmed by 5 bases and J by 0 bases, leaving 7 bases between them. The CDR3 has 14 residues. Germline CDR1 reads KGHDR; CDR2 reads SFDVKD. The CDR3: CATSVSGSGNTIYF. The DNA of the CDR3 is TGTGCCACCAGTGTTTCAGGCTCTGGAAACACCATATATTTT.

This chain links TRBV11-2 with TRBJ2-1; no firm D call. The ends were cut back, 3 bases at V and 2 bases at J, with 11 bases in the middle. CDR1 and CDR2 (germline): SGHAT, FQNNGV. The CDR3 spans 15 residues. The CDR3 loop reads CASSLYSVAYNEQFF. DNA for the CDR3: TGTGCCAGCAGCTTGTACTCAGTAGCCTACAATGAGCAGTTCTTC.

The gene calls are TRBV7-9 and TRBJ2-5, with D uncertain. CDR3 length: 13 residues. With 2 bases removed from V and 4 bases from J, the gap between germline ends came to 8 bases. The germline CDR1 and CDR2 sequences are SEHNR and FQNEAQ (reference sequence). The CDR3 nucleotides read TGTGCCAGCAGCTTACCCCCCACAGAGACCCAGTACTTC. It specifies CASSLPPTETQYF. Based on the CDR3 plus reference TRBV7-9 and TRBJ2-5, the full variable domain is DTGVSQNPRHKITKRGQNVTFRCDPISEHNRLYWYRQTLGQGPEFLTYFQNEAQLEKSRLLSDRFSAERPKGSFSTLEIQRTEQGDSAMYLCASSLPPTETQYFGPGTRLLVL.

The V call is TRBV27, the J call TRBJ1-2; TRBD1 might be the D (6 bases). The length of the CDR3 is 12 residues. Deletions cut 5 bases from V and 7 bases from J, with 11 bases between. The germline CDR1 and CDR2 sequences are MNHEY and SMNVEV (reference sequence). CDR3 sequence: CASSPGVGGYTF. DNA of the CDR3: TGTGCCAGCAGTCCAGGGGTTGGTGGCTACACCTTC.

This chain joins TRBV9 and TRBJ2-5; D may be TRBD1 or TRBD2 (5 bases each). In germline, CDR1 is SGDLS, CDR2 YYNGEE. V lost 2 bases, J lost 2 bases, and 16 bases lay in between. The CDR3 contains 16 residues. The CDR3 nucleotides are TGTGCCAGCAGCGTTTCGGGCCGGGACGGACAAGAGACCCAGTACTTC. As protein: CASSVSGRDGQETQYF.

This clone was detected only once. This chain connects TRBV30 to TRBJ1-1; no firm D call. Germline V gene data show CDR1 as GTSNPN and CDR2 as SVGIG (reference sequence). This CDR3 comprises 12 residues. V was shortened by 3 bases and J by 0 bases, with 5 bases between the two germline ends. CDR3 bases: TGTGCCTGGAGGAGCATGAACACTGAAGCTTTCTTT. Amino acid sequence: CAWRSMNTEAFF.

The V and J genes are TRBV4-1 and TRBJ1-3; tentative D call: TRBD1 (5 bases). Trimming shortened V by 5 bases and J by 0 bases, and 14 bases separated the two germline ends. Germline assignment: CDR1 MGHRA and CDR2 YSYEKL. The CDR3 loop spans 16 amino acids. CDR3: CASSSPSGNSGNTIYF. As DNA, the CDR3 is TGCGCCAGCAGCTCTCCTTCAGGGAACTCTGGAAACACCATATATTTT.

CDR3 sequence reads: CASSPGTDEKLFF. The CDR3 region has the DNA TGTGCCAGCAGCCCGGGGACAGATGAAAAACTGTTTTTT. The genes are TRBV5-4 and TRBJ1-4, with 7 bases identical to TRBD1. The germline V gene encodes CDR1 SGHNT and CDR2 YYREEE (reference sequence). The CDR3 runs 13 residues. V was pared by 4 bases and J by 6 bases, with 3 bases of the junction left unmatched.

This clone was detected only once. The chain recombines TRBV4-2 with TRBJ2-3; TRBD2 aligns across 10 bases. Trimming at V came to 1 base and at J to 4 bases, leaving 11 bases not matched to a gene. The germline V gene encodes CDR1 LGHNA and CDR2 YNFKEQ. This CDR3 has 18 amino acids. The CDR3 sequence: CASSQVGLAGAVPDTQYF. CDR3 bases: TGTGCCAGCAGCCAAGTCGGGCTAGCGGGGGCGGTCCCAGATACGCAGTATTTT.

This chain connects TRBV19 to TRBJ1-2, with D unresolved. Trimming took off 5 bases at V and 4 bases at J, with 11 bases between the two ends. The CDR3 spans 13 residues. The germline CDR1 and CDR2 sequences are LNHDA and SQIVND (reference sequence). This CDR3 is CASSLTESYGYTF. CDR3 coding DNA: TGTGCCAGTAGTTTAACAGAGTCCTATGGCTACACCTTC.

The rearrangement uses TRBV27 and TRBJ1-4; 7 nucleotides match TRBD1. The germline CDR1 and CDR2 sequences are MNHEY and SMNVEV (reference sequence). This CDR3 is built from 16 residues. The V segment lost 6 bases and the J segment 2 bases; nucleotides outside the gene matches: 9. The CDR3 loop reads CASSRDSTFTNEKLFF. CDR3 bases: TGTGCCAGCAGCCGGGACAGTACGTTCACTAATGAAAAACTGTTTTTT.

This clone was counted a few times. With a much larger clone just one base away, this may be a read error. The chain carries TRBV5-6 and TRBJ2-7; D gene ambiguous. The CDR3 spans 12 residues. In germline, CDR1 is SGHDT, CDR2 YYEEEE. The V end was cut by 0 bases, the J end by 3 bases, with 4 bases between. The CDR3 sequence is CASSLGGYEQYF. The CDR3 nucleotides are TGTGCCAGCAGCTTGGGGGGCTACGAGCAGTACTTC. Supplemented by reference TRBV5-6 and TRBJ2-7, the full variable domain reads DAGVTQSPTHLIKTRGQQVTLRCSPKSGHDTVSWYQQALGQGPQFIFQYYEEEERQRGNFPDRFSGHQFPNYSSELNVNALLLGDSALYLCASSLGGYEQYFGPGTRLTVT.

CDR3 coding DNA: TGCGCCAGCAGTGACAGGGGGATTGAGCCCCAGCATTTT. Translation: CASSDRGIEPQHF. The chain recombines TRBV10-2 with TRBJ1-5, with 7 nucleotides matching TRBD1. Germline V gene sequence: CDR1 WSHSY, CDR2 SAAADI. The CDR3 is 13 amino acids. V shed 3 bases and J 8 bases; nucleotides not matched to a gene: 4.

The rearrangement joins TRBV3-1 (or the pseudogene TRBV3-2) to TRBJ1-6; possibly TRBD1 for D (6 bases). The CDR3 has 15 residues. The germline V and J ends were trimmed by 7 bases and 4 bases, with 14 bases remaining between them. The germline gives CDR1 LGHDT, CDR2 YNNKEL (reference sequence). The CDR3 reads CASTFGGGYNSPLHF. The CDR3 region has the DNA TGTGCCAGCACGTTTGGGGGCGGTTATAATTCACCCCTCCACTTT.

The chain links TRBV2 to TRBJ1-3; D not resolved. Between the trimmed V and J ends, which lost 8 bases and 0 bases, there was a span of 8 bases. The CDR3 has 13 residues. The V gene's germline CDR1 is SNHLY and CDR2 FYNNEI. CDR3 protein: CASLRDSGNTIYF. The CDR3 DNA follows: TGTGCCAGCCTACGGGACTCTGGAAACACCATATATTTT.

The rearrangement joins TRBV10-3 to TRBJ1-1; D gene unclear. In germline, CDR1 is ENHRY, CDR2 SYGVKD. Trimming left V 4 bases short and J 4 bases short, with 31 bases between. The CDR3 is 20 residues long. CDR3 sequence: CAISVGAENTITESTTEAFF. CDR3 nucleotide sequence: TGTGCCATCAGTGTGGGTGCCGAAAACACAATTACGGAGTCGACCACTGAAGCTTTCTTT.

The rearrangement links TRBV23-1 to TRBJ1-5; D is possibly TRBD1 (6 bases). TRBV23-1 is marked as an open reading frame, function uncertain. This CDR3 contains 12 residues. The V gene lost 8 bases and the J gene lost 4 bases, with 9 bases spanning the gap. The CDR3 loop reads CASGTGNQPQHF. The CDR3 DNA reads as TGCGCCAGCGGAACAGGGAATCAGCCCCAGCATTTT.

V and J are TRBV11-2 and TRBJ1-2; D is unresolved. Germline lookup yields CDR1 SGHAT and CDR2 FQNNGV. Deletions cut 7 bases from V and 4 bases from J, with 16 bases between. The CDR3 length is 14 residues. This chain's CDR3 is CASTPKAGSYGYTF. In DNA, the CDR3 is TGTGCCAGCACCCCGAAGGCTGGTAGCTATGGCTACACCTTC.

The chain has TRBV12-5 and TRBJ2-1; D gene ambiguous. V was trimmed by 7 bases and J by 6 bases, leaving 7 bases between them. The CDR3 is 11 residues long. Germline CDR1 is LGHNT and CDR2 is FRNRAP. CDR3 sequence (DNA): TGTGCTAGTGCCTTCGGCAATGAGCAGTTCTTC. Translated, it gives CASAFGNEQFF.

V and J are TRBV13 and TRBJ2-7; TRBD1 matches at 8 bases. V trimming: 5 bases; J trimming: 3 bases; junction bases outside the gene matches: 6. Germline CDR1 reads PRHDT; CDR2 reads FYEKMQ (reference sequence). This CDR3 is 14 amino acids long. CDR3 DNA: TGTGCCAGCAGCCGGACAGGGATTGACTACGAGCAGTACTTC. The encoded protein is CASSRTGIDYEQYF.